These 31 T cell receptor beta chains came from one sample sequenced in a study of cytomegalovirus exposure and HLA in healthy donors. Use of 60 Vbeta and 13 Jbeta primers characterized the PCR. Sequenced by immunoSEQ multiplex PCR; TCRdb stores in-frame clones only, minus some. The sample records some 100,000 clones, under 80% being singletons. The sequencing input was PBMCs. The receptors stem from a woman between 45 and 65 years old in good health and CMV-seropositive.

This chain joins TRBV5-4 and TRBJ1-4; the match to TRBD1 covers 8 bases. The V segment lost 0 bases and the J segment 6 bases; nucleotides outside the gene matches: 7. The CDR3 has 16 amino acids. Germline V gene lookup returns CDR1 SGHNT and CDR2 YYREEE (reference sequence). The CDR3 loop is CASSLALGQGDEKLFF. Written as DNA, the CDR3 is TGTGCCAGCAGCTTGGCTCTTGGACAGGGTGATGAAAAACTGTTTTTT.

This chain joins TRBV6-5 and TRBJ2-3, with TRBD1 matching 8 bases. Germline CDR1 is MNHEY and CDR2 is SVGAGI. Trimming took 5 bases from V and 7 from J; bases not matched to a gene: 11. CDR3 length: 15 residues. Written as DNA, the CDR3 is TGTGCCAGCAGTACCCGCCGGCAGGGGGCAAATACGCAGTATTTT. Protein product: CASSTRRQGANTQYF.

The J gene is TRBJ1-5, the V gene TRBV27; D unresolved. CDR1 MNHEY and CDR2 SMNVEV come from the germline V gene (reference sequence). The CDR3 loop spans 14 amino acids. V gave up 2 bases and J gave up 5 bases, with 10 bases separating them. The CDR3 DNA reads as TGTGCCAGCAGTTTAGCGGGAATTGATCAGCCCCAGCATTTT. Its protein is CASSLAGIDQPQHF.

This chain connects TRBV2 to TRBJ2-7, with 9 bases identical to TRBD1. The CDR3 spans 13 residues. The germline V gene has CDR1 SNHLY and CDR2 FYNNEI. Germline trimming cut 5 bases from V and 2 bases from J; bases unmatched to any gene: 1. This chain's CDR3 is CASSRTGAYEQYF. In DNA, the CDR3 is TGTGCCAGCAGTCGGACAGGGGCCTACGAGCAGTACTTC.

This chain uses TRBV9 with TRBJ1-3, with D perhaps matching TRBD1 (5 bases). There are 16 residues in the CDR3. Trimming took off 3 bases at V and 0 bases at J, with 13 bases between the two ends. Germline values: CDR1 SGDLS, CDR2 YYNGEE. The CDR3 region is CASSGRFDSSGNTIYF. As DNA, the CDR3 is TGTGCCAGCAGCGGCCGGTTTGACAGCTCTGGAAACACCATATATTTT. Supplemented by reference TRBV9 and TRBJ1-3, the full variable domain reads DSGVTQTPKHLITATGQRVTLRCSPRSGDLSVYWYQQSLDQGLQFLIQYYNGEERAKGNILERFSAQQFPDLHSELNLSSLELGDSALYFCASSGRFDSSGNTIYFGEGSWLTVV.

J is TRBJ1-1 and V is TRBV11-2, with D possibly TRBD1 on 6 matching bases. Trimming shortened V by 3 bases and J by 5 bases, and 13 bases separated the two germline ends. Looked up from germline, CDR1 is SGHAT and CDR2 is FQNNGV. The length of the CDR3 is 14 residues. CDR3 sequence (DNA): TGTGCCAGCAGCTTTCAGGGGCAAGGAACTGAAGCTTTCTTT. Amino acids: CASSFQGQGTEAFF.

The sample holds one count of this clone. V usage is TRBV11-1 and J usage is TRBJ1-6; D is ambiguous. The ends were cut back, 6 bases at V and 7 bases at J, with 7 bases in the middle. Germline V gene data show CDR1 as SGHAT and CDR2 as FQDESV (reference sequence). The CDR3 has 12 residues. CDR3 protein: CASRAPNSPLHF. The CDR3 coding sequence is TGTGCCAGCAGGGCCCCGAATTCACCCCTCCACTTT.

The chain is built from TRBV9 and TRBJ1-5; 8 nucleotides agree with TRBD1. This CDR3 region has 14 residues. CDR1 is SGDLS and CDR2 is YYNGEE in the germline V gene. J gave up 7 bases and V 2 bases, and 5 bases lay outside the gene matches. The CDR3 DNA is TGTGCCAGCAGCGTCCAGGGGGCTGGACAGCCCCAGCATTTT. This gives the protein CASSVQGAGQPQHF.

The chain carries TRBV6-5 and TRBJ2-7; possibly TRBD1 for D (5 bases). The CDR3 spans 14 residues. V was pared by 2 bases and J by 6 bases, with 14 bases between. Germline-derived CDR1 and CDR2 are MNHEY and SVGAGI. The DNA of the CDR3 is TGTGCCAGCAGTTACGCACAAGGGGTGGGCGAGCAGTACTTC. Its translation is CASSYAQGVGEQYF.

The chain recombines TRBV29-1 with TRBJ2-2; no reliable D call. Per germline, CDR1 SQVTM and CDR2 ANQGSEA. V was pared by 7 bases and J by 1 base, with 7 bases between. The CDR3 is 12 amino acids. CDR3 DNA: TGCAGCGCTGCGGAGAACACCGGGGAGCTGTTTTTT. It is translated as CSAAENTGELFF.

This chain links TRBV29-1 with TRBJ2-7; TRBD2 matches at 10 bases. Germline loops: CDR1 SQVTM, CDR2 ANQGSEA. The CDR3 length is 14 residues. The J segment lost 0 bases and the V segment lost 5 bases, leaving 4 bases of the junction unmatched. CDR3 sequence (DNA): TGCAGCGTTAAAATAGCGGGAGGCTCCTACGAGCAGTACTTC. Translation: CSVKIAGGSYEQYF.

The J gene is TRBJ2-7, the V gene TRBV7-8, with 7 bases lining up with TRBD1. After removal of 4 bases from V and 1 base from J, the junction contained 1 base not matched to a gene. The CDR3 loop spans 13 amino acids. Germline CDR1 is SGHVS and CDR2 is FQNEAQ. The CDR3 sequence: CASSWGQSYEQYF. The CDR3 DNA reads TGTGCCAGCAGCTGGGGACAGTCCTACGAGCAGTACTTC.

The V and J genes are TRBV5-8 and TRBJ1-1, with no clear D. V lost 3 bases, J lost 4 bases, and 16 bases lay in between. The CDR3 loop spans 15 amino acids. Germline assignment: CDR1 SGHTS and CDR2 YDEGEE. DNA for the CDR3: TGTGCCAGCAGCTACCGTGGGAGGGTGGGCACTGAAGCTTTCTTT. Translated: CASSYRGRVGTEAFF.

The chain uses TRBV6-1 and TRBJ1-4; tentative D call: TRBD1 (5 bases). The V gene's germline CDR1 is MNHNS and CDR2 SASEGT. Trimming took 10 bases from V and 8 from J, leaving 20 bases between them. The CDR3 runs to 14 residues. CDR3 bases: TGTGCCACGGGGACTCCCCTCAGACAGGAAAAACTGTTTTTT. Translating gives CATGTPLRQEKLFF.

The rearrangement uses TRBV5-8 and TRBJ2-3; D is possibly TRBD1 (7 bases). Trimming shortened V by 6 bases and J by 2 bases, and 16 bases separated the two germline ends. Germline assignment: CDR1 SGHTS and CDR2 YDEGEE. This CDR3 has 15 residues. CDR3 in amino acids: CASKMRGQHTDTQYF. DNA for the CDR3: TGTGCCAGCAAGATGCGGGGACAGCACACAGATACGCAGTATTTT.

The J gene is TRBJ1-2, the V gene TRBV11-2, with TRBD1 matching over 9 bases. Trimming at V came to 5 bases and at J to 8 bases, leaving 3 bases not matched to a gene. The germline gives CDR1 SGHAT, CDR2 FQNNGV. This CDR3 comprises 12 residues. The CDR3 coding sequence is TGTGCCAGCAGCCGGGACAGGGTGGGCTACACCTTC. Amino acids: CASSRDRVGYTF.

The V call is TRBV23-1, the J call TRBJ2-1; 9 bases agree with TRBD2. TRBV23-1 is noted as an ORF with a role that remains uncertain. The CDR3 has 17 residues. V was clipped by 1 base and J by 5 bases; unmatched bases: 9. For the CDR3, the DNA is TGCGCCAGCAGTCAATACTCTAGCGGGAATGCTCACAATGAGCAGTTCTTC. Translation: CASSQYSSGNAHNEQFF.

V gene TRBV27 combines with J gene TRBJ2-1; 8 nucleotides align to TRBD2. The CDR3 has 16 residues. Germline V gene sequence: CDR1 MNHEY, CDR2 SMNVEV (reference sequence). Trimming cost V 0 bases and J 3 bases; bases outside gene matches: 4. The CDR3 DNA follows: TGTGCCAGCAGTTTATCGGGGACTAGTAACTACAATGAGCAGTTCTTC. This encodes CASSLSGTSNYNEQFF.

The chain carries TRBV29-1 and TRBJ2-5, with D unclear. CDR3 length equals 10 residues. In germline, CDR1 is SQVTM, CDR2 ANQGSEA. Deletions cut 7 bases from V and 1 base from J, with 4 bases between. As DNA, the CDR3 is TGCAGCGGACTCCAAGAGACCCAGTACTTC. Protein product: CSGLQETQYF.

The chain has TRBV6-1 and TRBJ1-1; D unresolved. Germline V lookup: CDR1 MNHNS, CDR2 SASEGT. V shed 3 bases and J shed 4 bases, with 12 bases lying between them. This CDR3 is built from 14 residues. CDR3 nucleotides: TGTGCCAGCAGTGACTCCACGGCGGGCACTGAAGCTTTCTTT. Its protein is CASSDSTAGTEAFF.

CDR3 nucleotides: TGTGCCAGCAGCTTAGGGGGGCTAGCGGGAGGCCTCACAGATACGCAGTATTTT. This translates into CASSLGGLAGGLTDTQYF. V usage is TRBV7-8 and J usage is TRBJ2-3, with 11 positions matching TRBD2. The ends lost 1 base at V and 2 bases at J; junction bases unmatched: 8. The CDR3 has 18 residues. Germline assignment: CDR1 SGHVS and CDR2 FQNEAQ.

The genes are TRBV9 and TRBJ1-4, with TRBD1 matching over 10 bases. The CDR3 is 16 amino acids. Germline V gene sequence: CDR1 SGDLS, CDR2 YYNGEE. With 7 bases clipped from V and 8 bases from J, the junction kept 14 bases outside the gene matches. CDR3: CASGSPRQGASEKLFF. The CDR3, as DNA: TGTGCCAGCGGCTCTCCTCGACAGGGGGCGTCGGAAAAACTGTTTTTT.

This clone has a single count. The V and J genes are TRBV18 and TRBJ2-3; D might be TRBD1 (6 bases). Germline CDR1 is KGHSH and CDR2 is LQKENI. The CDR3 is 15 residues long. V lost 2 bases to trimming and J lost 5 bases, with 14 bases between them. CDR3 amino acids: CASSPAQGWIDTQYF. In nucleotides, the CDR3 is TGTGCCAGCTCACCAGCACAGGGTTGGATAGATACGCAGTATTTT. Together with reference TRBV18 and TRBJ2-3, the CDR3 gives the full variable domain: NAGVMQNPRHLVRRRGQEARLRCSPMKGHSHVYWYRQLPEEGLKFMVYLQKENIIDESGMPKERFSAEFPKEGPSILRIQQVVRGDSAAYFCASSPAQGWIDTQYFGPGTRLTVL.

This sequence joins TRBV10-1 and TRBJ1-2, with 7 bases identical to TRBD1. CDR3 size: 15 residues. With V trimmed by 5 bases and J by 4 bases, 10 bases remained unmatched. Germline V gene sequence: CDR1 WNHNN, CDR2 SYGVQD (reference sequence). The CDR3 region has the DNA TGCGCCAGCAGTACTACCACAGGGGCTTCCTATGGCTACACCTTC. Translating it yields CASSTTTGASYGYTF.

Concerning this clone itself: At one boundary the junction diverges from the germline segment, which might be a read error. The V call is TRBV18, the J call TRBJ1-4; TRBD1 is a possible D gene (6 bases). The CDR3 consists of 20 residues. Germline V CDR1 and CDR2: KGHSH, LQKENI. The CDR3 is CASSPPNQRIGRGADEKLFF. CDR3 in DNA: TGTGCCAGCTCGCCACCTAATCAGAGGATCGGACGGGGGGCAGACGAAAAACTGTTTTTT.

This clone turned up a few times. CDR3 protein: CASSWDRENEQFF. CDR3 in DNA: TGTGCCAGCAGCTGGGACAGGGAAAATGAGCAGTTCTTC. V is TRBV13 and J is TRBJ2-1, with 9 bases matching TRBD1. The J segment lost 7 bases and the V segment lost 4 bases, leaving 2 bases of the junction unmatched. Germline V lookup: CDR1 PRHDT, CDR2 FYEKMQ (reference sequence). The CDR3 consists of 13 residues.

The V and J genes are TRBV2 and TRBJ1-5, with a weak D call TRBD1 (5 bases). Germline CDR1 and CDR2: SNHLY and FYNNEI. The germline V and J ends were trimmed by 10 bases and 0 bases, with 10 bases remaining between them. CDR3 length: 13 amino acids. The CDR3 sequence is CAIQDNSNQPQHF. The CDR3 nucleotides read TGTGCCATCCAGGACAATAGCAATCAGCCCCAGCATTTT.

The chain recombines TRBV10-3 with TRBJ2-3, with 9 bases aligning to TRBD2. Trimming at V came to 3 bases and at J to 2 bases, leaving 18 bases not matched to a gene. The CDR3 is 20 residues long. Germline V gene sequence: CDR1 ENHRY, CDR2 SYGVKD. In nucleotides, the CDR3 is TGTGCCATCAGTGACCCTCCAGCGGGGGGACTCCCGGCACACACAGATACGCAGTATTTT. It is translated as CAISDPPAGGLPAHTDTQYF.

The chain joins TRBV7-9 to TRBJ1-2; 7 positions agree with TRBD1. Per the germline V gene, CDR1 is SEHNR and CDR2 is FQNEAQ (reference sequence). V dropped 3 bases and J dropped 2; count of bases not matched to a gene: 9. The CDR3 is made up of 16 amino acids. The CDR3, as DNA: TGTGCCAGCAGCTTCCCCCCAGGGGGAAGAAACTATGGCTACACCTTC. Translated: CASSFPPGGRNYGYTF.

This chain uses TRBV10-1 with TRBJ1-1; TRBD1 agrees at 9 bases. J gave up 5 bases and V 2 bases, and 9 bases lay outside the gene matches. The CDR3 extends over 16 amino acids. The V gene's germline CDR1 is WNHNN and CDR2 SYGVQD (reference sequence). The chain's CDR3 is CASSERNRGRITEAFF. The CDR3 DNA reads TGCGCCAGCAGTGAGAGGAACAGGGGGCGAATAACTGAAGCTTTCTTT.

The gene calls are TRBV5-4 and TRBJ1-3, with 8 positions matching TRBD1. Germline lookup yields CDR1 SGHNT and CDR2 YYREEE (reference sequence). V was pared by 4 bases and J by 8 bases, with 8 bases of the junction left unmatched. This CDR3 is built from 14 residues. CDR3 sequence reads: CASSVDREGDTIYF. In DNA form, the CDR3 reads TGTGCCAGCAGCGTGGACAGGGAGGGAGACACCATATATTTT.